This T cell receptor (beta chain) was sequenced during a study of cytomegalovirus exposure and HLA in healthy donors. The V and J ends lost 5 bases and 0 bases respectively, with 13 bases between them. The CDR3 runs to 15 residues. The V gene's germline CDR1 is SGHAT and CDR2 FQNNGV. PCR involved 60 Vbeta and 13 Jbeta primers. TCRdb's copy holds only in-frame clones and misses some; the assay was immunoSEQ multiplex PCR. Counted here are around 100,000 clones, around three quarters occurring once; the ten biggest clones make up about 0.92%. This receptor was obtained from a woman aged 25 to 39 in good health and CMV-seronegative. Sample: PBMCs. The chain links TRBV11-2 to TRBJ1-1; the D is unclear. CDR3 loop: CASSTATAVNTEAFF. The CDR3 region has the DNA TGTGCCAGCAGCACCGCAACAGCTGTGAACACTGAAGCTTTCTTT.